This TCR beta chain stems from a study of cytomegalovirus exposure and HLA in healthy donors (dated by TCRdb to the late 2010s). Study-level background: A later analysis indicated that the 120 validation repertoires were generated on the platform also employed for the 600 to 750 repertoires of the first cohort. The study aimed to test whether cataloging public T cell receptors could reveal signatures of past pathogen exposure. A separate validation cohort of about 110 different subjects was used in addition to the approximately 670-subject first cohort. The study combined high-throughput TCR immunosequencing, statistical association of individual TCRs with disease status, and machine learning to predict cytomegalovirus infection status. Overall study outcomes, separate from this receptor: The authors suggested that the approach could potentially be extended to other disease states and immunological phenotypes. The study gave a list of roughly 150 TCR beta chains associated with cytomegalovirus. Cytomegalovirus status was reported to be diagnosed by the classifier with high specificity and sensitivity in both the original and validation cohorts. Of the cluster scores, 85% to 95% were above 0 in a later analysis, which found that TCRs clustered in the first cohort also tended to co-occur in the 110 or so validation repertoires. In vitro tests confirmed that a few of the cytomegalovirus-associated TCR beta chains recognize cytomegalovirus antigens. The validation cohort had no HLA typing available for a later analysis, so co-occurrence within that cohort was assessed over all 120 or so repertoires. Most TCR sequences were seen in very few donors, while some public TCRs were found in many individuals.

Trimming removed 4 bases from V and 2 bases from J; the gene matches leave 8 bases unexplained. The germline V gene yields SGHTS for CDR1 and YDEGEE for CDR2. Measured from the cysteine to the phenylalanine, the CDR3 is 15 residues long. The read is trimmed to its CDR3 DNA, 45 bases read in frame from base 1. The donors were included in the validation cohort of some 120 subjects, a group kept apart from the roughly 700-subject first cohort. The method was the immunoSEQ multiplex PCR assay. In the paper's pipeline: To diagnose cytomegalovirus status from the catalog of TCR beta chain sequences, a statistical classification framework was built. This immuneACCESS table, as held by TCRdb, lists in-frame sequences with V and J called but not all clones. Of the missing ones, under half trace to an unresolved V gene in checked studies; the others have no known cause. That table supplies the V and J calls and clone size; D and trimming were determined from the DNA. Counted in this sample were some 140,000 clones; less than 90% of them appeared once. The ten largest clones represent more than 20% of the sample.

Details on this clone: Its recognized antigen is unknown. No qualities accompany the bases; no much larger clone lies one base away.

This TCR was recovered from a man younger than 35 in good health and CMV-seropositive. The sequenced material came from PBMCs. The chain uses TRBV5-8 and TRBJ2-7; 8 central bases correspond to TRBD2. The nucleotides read TGTGCCAGCAGCCCTCTAGCGGGCTATGCCTACGAGCAGTACTTC. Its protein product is CASSPLAGYAYEQYF.